The present entry profiles one T cell receptor beta chain with its context. The antigen is not known. J gave up 7 bases and V 2 bases, and 8 bases lay outside the gene matches. Germline V CDR1 and CDR2: GTSNPN, SVGIG (reference sequence). This CDR3 is 15 amino acids long. The entry originates in a study of cytomegalovirus exposure and HLA in healthy donors. On the study more broadly: Roughly 180 million T cells yielded fewer than 120 million unique TCR beta sequences in earlier analysis. Study observations and caveats: Within a later analysis, the majority of CMV-associated TCR beta chains appeared HLA-restricted. In a later analysis, at a false discovery rate of 0.05, fewer than 20,000 TCR beta sequences matched HLA alleles. Sequencing had likely introduced a cluster of highly shared sequence variants as an artifact.

The PCR employed 60 Vbeta primers together with 13 Jbeta primers. The protocol was immunoSEQ multiplex PCR, while the TCRdb copy is restricted to in-frame clones and leaves out a portion. The repertoire has some 150,000 clones, 73% of them found once; the top ten carry approximately 14%. The rearrangement joins TRBV30 to TRBJ2-2; 9 positions agree with TRBD1. The sequence derives from a human donor in good health. The sequenced sample consisted of PBMCs. CDR3 nucleotide sequence: TGTGCCTGGAGTCGGAACAGGGGGCAGGGCGGGGAGCTGTTTTTT. This codes for CAWSRNRGQGGELFF.